The source of this TCR beta chain is a study of T cells in Graves' hyperthyroidism and ophthalmopathy. At least ten counts were recorded for this clonotype. The source material, RNA transcripts, was used to amplify TCR beta CDR3 regions. TCR CDR3 underwent first-round RT-PCR with the HTBI primer set. TCRdb reprocessed the multiplex PCR reads via MiXCR and lists one record per CDR3 protein. Of around 600,000 distinct CDR3 sequences in the sample, 13% to 15% are singletons; the top ten hold 12%. Trimming cost V 6 bases and J 4 bases, with 13 bases left between them. The CDR3 is made up of 13 amino acids. Germline CDR1 and CDR2: SGHAT and FQNNGV.

The chain combines TRBV11-2 with TRBJ2-7; possibly TRBD1 for D (5 bases). Material: blood. The TCR sequence derives from a woman in her fifties or sixties with Graves' ophthalmopathy. CDR3 in amino acids: CASSPRQSYEQYF. In DNA, the CDR3 is TGTGCCAGCAGTCCCAGACAGTCATACGAGCAGTACTTC.